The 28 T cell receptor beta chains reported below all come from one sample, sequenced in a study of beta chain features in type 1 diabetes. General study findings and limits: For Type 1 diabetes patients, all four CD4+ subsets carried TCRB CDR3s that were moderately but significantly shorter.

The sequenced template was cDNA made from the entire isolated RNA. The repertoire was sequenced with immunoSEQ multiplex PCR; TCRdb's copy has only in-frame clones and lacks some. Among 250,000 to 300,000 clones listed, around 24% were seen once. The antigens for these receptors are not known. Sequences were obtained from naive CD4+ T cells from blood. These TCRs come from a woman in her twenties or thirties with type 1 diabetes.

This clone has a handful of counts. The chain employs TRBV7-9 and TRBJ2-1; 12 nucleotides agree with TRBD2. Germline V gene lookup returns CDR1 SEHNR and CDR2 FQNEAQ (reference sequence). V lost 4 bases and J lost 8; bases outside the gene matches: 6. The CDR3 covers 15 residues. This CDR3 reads CASSSGLAGQYEQFF. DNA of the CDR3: TGTGCCAGCAGCTCGGGACTAGCGGGTCAGTATGAGCAGTTCTTC.

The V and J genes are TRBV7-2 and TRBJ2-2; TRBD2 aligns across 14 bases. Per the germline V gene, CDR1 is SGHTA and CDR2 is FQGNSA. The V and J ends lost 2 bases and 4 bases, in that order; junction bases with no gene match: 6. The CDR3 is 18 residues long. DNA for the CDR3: TGTGCCAGCAGCTTAAGAATGGGACTAGCGGGAGTCACCGGGGAGCTGTTTTTT. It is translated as CASSLRMGLAGVTGELFF.

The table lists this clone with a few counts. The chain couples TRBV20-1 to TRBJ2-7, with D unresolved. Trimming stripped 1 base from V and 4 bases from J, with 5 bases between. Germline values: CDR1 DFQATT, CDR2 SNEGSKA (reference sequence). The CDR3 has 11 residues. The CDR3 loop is CSARVSYEQYF. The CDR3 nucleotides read TGCAGTGCTAGAGTTTCGTACGAGCAGTACTTC.

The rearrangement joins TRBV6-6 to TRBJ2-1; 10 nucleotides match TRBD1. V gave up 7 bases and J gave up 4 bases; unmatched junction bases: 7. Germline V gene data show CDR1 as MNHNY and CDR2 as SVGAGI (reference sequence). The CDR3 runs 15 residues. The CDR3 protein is CASITDRGSYNEQFF. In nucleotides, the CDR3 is TGTGCCAGCATTACGGACAGGGGGTCTTACAATGAGCAGTTCTTC.

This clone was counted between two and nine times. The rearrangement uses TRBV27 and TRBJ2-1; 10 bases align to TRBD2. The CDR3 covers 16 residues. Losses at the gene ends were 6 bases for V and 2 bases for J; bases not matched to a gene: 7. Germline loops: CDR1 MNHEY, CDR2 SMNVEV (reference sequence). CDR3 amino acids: CASRERGLAAYNEQFF. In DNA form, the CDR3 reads TGTGCCAGCAGGGAGAGAGGACTAGCGGCCTACAATGAGCAGTTCTTC.

The CDR3 DNA reads TGTGCCAGCATCAATAGCGGGGAGCCCTCCTACGAGCAGTACTTC. Translated: CASINSGEPSYEQYF. The V call is TRBV28, the J call TRBJ2-7, with 8 bases lining up with TRBD2. CDR3 length: 15 residues. The trim removed 7 bases at V and 0 bases at J, leaving 8 bases unmatched. CDR1 and CDR2 from the germline V gene are MDHEN and SYDVKM.

The CDR3 DNA follows: TGTGCCAGCAGCTTAGGTCGCTCAGGGGGCCCAAATGAGCAGTTCTTC. Amino acids: CASSLGRSGGPNEQFF. V and J are TRBV7-8 and TRBJ2-1; 8 bases line up with TRBD1. Germline CDR1 reads SGHVS; CDR2 reads FQNEAQ. The CDR3 contains 16 residues. With V trimmed by 1 base and J by 7 bases, 9 bases remained unmatched. Combining the CDR3 with reference TRBV7-8 and TRBJ2-1 gives the whole variable domain GAGVSQSPRYKVAKRGQDVALRCDPISGHVSLFWYQQALGQGPEFLTYFQNEAQLDKSGLPSDRFFAERPEGSVSTLKIQRTQQEDSAVYLCASSLGRSGGPNEQFFGPGTRLTVL.

The CDR3 DNA reads TGCAGCGTCGCCCCGGGGGTGGAGACCCAGTACTTC. Protein sequence: CSVAPGVETQYF. The chain employs TRBV29-1 and TRBJ2-5, with a weak D call TRBD2 (6 bases). The CDR3 loop spans 12 amino acids. Germline assignment: CDR1 SQVTM and CDR2 ANQGSEA. Trimming shortened V by 6 bases and J by 5 bases, and 13 bases separated the two germline ends. Variable domain in full (rest from reference TRBV29-1 and TRBJ2-5): SAVISQKPSRDICQRGTSLTIQCQVDSQVTMMFWYRQQPGQSLTLIATANQGSEATYESGFVIDKFPISRPNLTFSTLTVSNMSPEDSSIYLCSVAPGVETQYFGPGTRLLVL.

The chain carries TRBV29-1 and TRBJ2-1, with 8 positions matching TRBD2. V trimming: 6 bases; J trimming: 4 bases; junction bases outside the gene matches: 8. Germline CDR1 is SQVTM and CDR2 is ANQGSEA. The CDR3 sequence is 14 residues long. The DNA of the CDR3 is TGCAGCGTGACCGGGAGGGCTGGGTACAATGAGCAGTTCTTC. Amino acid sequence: CSVTGRAGYNEQFF.

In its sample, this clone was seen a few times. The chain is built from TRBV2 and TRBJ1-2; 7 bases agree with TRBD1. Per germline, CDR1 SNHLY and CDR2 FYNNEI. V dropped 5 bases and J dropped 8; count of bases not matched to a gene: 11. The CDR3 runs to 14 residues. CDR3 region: CASSPTGLGFGYTF. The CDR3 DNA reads TGTGCCAGCAGTCCGACAGGGCTGGGGTTCGGCTACACCTTC.

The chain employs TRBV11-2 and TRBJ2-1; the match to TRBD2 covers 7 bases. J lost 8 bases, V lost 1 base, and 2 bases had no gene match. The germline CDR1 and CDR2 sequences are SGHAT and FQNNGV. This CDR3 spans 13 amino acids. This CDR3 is CASSLAGLDEQFF. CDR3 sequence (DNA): TGTGCCAGCAGCTTAGCTGGACTAGATGAGCAGTTCTTC.

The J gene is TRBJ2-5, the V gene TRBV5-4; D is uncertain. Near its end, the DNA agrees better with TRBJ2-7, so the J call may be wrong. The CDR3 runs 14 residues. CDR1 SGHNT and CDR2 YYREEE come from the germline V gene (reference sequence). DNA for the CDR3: TGTGCCAGCAGCTTAAGACAAGTCTCCTACGAGCAGTACTTC. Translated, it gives CASSLRQVSYEQYF.

CDR3 loop: CSVGSGGMLEDTQYF. CDR3 nucleotides: TGCAGCGTTGGGTCGGGAGGGATGTTGGAAGATACGCAGTATTTT. V and J are TRBV29-1 and TRBJ2-3; 8 bases align to TRBD2. This CDR3 region has 15 residues. CDR1 SQVTM and CDR2 ANQGSEA come from the germline V gene. J gave up 5 bases and V 4 bases, and 11 bases lay outside the gene matches.

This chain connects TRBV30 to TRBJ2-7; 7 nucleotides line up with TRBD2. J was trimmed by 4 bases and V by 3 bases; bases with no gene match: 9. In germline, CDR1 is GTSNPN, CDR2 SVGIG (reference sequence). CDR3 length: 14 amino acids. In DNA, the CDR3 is TGTGCCTGGAGGCTTATGACTAGCTCTTACGAGCAGTACTTC. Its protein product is CAWRLMTSSYEQYF.

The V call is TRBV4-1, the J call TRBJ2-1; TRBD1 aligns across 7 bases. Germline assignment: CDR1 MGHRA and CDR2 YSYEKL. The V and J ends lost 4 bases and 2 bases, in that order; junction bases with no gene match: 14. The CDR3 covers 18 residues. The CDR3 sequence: CASSLTPARGLTYNEQFF. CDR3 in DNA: TGCGCCAGCAGCCTAACGCCCGCCAGGGGGTTAACCTACAATGAGCAGTTCTTC.

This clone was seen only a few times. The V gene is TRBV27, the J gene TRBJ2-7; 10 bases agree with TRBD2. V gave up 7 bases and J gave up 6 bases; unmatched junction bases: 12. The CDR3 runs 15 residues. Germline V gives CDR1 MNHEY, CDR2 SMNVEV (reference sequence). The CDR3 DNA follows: TGTGCCAGCACCGCCGGGCTAGCGGGAGTCGGCGAGCAGTACTTC. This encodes CASTAGLAGVGEQYF.

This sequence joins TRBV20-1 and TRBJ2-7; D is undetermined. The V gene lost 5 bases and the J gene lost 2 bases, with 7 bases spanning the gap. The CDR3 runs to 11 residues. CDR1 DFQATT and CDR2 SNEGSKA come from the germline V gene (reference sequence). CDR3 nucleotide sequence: TGCAGTGCTTCTCGGGCCTACGAGCAGTACTTC. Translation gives CSASRAYEQYF.

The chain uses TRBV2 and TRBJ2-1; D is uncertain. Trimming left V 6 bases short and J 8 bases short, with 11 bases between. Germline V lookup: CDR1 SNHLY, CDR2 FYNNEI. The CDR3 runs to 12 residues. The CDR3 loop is CASSGDSHEQFF. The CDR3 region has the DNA TGTGCCAGCAGCGGAGACTCCCATGAGCAGTTCTTC.

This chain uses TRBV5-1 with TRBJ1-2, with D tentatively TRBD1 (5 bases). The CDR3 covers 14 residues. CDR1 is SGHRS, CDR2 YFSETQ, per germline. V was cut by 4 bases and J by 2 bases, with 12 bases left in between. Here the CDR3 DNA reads TGCGCCAGCAGCGTACCACAGGAAAACTATGGCTACACCTTC. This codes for CASSVPQENYGYTF. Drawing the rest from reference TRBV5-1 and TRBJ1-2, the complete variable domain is KAGVTQTPRYLIKTRGQQVTLSCSPISGHRSVSWYQQTPGQGLQFLFEYFSETQRNKGNFPGRFSGRQFSNSRSEMNVSTLELGDSALYLCASSVPQENYGYTFGSGTRLTVV.

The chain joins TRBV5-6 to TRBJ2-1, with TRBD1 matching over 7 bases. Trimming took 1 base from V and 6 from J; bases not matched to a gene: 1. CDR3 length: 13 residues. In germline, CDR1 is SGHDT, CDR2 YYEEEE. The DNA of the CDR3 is TGTGCCAGCAGCTTGTACAGGGGCAATGAGCAGTTCTTC. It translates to CASSLYRGNEQFF.

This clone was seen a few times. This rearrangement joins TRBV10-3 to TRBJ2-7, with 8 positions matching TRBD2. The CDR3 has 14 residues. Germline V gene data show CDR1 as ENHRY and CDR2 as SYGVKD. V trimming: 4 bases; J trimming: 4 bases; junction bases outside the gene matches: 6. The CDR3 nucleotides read TGTGCCATCAGTGCCCAGCGGGAGCTATACGAGCAGTACTTC. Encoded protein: CAISAQRELYEQYF.

The chain's CDR3 is CASSERGTPSGELFF. The CDR3 nucleotides read TGTGCCAGCAGTGAACGTGGGACTCCCTCCGGGGAGCTGTTTTTT. V usage is TRBV2 and J usage is TRBJ2-2; D is possibly TRBD2 (6 bases). The V and J ends lost 2 bases and 6 bases respectively, with 13 bases between them. CDR3 size: 15 residues. CDR1 is SNHLY and CDR2 is FYNNEI in the germline V gene.

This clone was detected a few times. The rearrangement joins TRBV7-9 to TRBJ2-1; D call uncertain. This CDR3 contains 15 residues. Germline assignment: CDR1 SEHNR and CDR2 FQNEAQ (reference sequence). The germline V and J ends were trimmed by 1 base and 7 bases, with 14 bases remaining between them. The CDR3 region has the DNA TGTGCCAGCAGCTTAGTGGCCCTAGGTGCGAATGAGCAGTTCTTC. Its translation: CASSLVALGANEQFF.

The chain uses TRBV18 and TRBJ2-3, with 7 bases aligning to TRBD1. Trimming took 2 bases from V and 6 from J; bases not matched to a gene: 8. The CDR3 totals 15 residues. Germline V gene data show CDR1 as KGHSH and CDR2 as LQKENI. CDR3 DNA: TGTGCCAGCTCACCAGTGACAGGGTCGATGGATACGCAGTATTTT. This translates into CASSPVTGSMDTQYF.

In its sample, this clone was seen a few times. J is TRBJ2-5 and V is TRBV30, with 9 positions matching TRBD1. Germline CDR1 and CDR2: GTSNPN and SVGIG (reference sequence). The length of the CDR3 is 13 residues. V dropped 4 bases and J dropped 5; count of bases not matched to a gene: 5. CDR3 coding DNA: TGTGCCTGGATGGGACAGGGTCACGAGACCCAGTACTTC. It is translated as CAWMGQGHETQYF. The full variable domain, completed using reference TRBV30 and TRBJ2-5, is SQTIHQWPATLVQPVGSPLSLECTVEGTSNPNLYWYRQAAGRGLQLLFYSVGIGQISSEVPQNLSASRPQDRQFILSSKKLLLSDSGFYLCAWMGQGHETQYFGPGTRLLVL.

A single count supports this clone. Here the CDR3 reads CASSPPTGLAGFNEQFF. As DNA, the CDR3 is TGTGCCAGCAGCCCTCCGACGGGCCTAGCGGGGTTCAATGAGCAGTTCTTC. The chain carries TRBV7-8 and TRBJ2-1; 9 positions agree with TRBD2. Germline CDR1 SGHVS, CDR2 FQNEAQ. The CDR3 loop spans 17 amino acids. The V gene end was trimmed by 5 bases and the J gene end by 6 bases; junction bases not matched to a gene: 14.

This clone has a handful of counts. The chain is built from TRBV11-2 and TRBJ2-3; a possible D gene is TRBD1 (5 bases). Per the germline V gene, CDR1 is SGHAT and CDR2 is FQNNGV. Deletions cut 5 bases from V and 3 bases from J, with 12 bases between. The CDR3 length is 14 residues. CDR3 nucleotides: TGTGCCAGCAGCCCTAGGGGCGCAACAGATACGCAGTATTTT. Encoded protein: CASSPRGATDTQYF.

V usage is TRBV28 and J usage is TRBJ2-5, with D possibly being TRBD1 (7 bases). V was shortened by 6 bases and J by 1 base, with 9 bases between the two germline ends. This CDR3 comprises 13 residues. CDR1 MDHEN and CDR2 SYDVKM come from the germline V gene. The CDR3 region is CASSQGGQETQYF. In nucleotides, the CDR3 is TGTGCCAGCAGCCAGGGGGGCCAAGAGACCCAGTACTTC.